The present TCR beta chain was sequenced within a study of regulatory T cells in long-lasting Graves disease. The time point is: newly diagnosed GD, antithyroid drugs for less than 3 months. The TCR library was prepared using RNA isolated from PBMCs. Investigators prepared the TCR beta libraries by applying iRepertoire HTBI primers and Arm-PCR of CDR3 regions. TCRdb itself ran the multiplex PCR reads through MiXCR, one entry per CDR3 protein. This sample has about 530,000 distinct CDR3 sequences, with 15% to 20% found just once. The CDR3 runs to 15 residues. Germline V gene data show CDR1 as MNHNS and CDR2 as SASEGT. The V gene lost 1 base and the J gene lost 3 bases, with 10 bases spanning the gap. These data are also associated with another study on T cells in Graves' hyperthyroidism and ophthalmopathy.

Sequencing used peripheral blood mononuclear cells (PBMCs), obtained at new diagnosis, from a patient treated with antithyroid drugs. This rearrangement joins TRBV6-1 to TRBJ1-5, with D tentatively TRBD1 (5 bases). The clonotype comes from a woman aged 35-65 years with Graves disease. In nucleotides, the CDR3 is TGTGCCAGCAGTGAAGTCGGGGGACTCAATCAGCCCCAGCATTTT. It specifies CASSEVGGLNQPQHF.